This TCR beta chain originates from a study of blood T cell repertoires in COVID-19. Study details: There were acute and convalescent COVID-19 samples, and they came from the United States, Italy and Spain. In each case, the material was cDNA or gDNA derived from T cells, B-cell-depleted T cells, or PBMCs.

Sequencing was performed with immunoSEQ multiplex PCR; in TCRdb, only in-frame clones are kept and a portion is missing. The sample contains roughly 360,000 clones, about 80% of which appear only once. The CDR3 sequence is 14 residues long. From germline, CDR1 is SGHRS and CDR2 YFSETQ. V was clipped by 3 bases and J by 3 bases, with 12 bases between them. The sequence was obtained from a human donor with acute or convalescent COVID-19. The donor label of this sample is uncertain. This chain connects TRBV5-1 to TRBJ2-5, with a weak D call TRBD1 (6 bases). The sequencing input was peripheral blood. The DNA of the CDR3 is TGCGCCAGCAGCTCGGACAGCTTAAAAGAGACCCAGTACTTC. Its translation is CASSSDSLKETQYF. Full variable domain (remainder filled in from reference TRBV5-1 and TRBJ2-5): KAGVTQTPRYLIKTRGQQVTLSCSPISGHRSVSWYQQTPGQGLQFLFEYFSETQRNKGNFPGRFSGRQFSNSRSEMNVSTLELGDSALYLCASSSDSLKETQYFGPGTRLLVL.